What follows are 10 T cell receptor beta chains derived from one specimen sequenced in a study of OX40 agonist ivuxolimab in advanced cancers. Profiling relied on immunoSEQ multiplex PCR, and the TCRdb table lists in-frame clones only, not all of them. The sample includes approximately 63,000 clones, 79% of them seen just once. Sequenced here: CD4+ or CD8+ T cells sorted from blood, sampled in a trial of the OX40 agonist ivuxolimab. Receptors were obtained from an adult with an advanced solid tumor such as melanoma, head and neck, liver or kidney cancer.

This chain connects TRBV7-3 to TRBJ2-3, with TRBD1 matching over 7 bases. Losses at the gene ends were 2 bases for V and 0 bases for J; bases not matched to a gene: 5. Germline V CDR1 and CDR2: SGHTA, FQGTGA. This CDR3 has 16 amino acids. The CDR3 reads CASSLGWGQSTDTQYF. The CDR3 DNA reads TGTGCCAGCAGCTTAGGTTGGGGACAGAGCACAGATACGCAGTATTTT.

CDR3: CASSLGGSEYGYTF. CDR3 bases: TGTGCCAGCAGCTTAGGTGGTTCAGAGTATGGCTACACCTTC. V gene TRBV13 combines with J gene TRBJ1-2; unclear D gene. CDR3 length equals 14 residues. Germline V gene sequence: CDR1 PRHDT, CDR2 FYEKMQ (reference sequence). With 0 bases removed from V and 5 bases from J, the gap between germline ends came to 10 bases.

CDR3 loop: CASSLDFTRADTQYF. The CDR3 DNA follows: TGTGCCAGCAGCTTAGACTTCACGAGGGCAGATACGCAGTATTTT. The V call is TRBV7-8, the J call TRBJ2-3, with D maybe TRBD2 (5 bases). Deletions cut 1 base from V and 4 bases from J, with 12 bases between. The CDR3 sequence is 15 residues long. Germline V gives CDR1 SGHVS, CDR2 FQNEAQ.

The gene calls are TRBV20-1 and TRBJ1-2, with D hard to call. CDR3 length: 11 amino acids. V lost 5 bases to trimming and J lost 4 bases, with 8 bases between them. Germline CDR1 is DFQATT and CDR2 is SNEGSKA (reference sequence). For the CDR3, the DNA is TGCAGTGCTTCCAACTCCTATGGCTACACCTTC. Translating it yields CSASNSYGYTF.

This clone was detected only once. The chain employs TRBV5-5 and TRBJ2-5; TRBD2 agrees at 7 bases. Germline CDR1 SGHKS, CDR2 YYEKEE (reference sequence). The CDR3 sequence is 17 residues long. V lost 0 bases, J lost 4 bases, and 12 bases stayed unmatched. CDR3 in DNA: TGTGCCAGCAGCTTGGAGGCGGGAGTGACCCCTGGAGAGACCCAGTACTTC. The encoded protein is CASSLEAGVTPGETQYF.

The CDR3 sequence: CASSLLLITDTQYF. CDR3 nucleotides: TGTGCCAGCAGCTTACTTCTGATCACAGATACGCAGTATTTT. The chain recombines TRBV7-9 with TRBJ2-3; D gene ambiguous. This CDR3 region has 14 residues. Between the trimmed V and J ends, which lost 2 bases and 2 bases, there was a span of 8 bases. Germline V gene sequence: CDR1 SEHNR, CDR2 FQNEAQ (reference sequence).

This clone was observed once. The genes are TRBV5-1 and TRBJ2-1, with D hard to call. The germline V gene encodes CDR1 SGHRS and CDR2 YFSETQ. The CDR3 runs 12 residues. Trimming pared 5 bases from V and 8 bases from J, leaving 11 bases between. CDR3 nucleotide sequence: TGCGCCAGCAGTAACAGCCACCATGAGCAGTTCTTC. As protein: CASSNSHHEQFF.

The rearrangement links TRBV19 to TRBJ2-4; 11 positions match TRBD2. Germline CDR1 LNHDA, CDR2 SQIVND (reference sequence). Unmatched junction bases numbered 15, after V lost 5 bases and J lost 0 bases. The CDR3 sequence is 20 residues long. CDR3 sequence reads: CASSSSGGTATQQAKNIQYF. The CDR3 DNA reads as TGTGCCAGTAGTTCTAGCGGGGGGACCGCAACCCAACAAGCCAAAAACATTCAGTACTTC.

In DNA, the CDR3 is TGTGCCAGCAGTATCCGGAAATACAATGAGCAGTTCTTC. It encodes CASSIRKYNEQFF. The chain is built from TRBV27 and TRBJ2-1; D is unclear. Trimming left V 5 bases short and J 4 bases short, with 9 bases between. This CDR3 has 13 amino acids. Germline V CDR1 and CDR2: MNHEY, SMNVEV (reference sequence).

The DNA of the CDR3 is TGTGCCAGCAGCGCCGGCCAGTCTTCCTACGAGCAGTACTTC. As protein: CASSAGQSSYEQYF. The gene calls are TRBV9 and TRBJ2-7; D ambiguous. V was shortened by 3 bases and J by 1 base, with 11 bases between the two germline ends. In germline, CDR1 is SGDLS, CDR2 YYNGEE. This CDR3 contains 14 residues.